This TCR beta chain was sequenced for a study of blood T cell repertoires in COVID-19. The table came from immunoSEQ multiplex PCR; TCRdb's copy has only in-frame clones and leaves some out. This table has some 150,000 clones, about 80% appearing once. CDR3 length: 15 amino acids. Germline V gene data show CDR1 as SGHRS and CDR2 as YFSETQ. V lost 5 bases, J lost 3 bases, and 7 bases stayed unmatched. Sequencing input: peripheral blood. The TCR comes from a man between 65 and 85 years old with acute or convalescent COVID-19. This chain joins TRBV5-1 and TRBJ1-4, with 7 nucleotides matching TRBD1. This CDR3 reads CASSSSGGSNEKLFF. CDR3 sequence (DNA): TGCGCCAGCAGTTCCTCAGGGGGGTCTAATGAAAAACTGTTTTTT. The complete variable domain, with remaining parts taken from reference TRBV5-1 and TRBJ1-4, reads KAGVTQTPRYLIKTRGQQVTLSCSPISGHRSVSWYQQTPGQGLQFLFEYFSETQRNKGNFPGRFSGRQFSNSRSEMNVSTLELGDSALYLCASSSSGGSNEKLFFGSGTQLSVL.